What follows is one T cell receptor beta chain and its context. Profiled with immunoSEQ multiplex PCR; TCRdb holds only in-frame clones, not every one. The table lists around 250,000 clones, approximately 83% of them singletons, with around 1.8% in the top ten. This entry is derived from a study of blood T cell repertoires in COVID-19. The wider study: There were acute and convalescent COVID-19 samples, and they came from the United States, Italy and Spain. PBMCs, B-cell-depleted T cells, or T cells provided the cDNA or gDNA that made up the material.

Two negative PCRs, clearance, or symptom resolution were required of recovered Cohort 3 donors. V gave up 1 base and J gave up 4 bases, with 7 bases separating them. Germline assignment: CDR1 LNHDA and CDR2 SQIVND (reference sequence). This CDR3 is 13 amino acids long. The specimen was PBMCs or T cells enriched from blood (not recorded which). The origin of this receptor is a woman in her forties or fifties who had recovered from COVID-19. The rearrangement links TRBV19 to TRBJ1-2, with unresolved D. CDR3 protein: CASSIGATYGYTF. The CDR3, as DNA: TGTGCCAGTAGTATAGGGGCCACCTATGGCTACACCTTC.